The rows below give T cell receptor beta chains drawn from one sample of a study of blood T cell repertoires in COVID-19. The table came from immunoSEQ multiplex PCR; TCRdb's copy has only in-frame clones and leaves some out. The sample has around 390,000 clones; 80% to 90% are singletons. The sequenced material came from PBMCs or T cells enriched from blood (not recorded which). These TCRs come from a woman aged 45-60 years who had recovered from COVID-19. Each CDR3 is given with its conserved first and last residue. A D gene is named only where the DNA matches it firmly. A row's size may be missing; if present it is once, few, many or a size class.

cdr3_aa	cdr3_nt	v_call	j_call	clone_size	d_call
CASSLLLLDTEAFF	TGCGCCAGCAGCCTCCTACTCCTGGACACTGAAGCTTTCTTT	TRBV5-1	TRBJ1-1	.	.
CASSSSTGWTSLAFF	TGCGCCAGCAGCTCCTCCACAGGGTGGACTTCATTGGCTTTCTTT	TRBV5-1	TRBJ1-1	.	.
CASGPGTGDNEQYF	TGTGCCAGCGGACCCGGGACAGGGGATAACGAGCAGTACTTC	TRBV28	TRBJ2-7	.	TRBD1
CASSQDLGASGGALYGTDTQYF	TGTGCCAGCAGCCAAGATCTTGGGGCTAGCGGGGGGGCCCTCTACGGCACAGATACGCAGTATTTT	TRBV3-1/TRBV3-2	TRBJ2-3	.	TRBD2
CASSGPGLGSGPGDYTF	TGCGCCAGCAGTGGCCCAGGGTTGGGGTCCGGGCCTGGAGACTACACCTTC	TRBV10-2	TRBJ1-2	few	.
CASGSFESSLNEKLFF	TGTGCCAGCGGTTCCTTTGAGAGCTCATTAAATGAAAAACTGTTTTTT	TRBV28	TRBJ1-4	.	.
CASRRDRPYQETQYF	TGTGCCAGCAGGAGAGACAGACCGTACCAAGAGACCCAGTACTTC	TRBV2	TRBJ2-5	.	.
CASSLTGLGTYEQYF	TGTGCCAGCAGCTTAACGGGACTCGGGACCTACGAGCAGTACTTC	TRBV7-2	TRBJ2-7	once	.
CASRPGVIVNTEAFF	TGTGCCAGCAGACCGGGGGTCATCGTGAACACTGAAGCTTTCTTT	TRBV9	TRBJ1-1	once	.
CASSYSILSPNGNTIYF	TGTGCCAGCAGTTACTCGATACTTTCTCCGAACGGAAACACCATATATTTT	TRBV6-2/TRBV6-3	TRBJ1-3	.	.
CASSQDPGGWSGNTIYF	TGCGCCAGCAGCCAAGATCCCGGGGGTTGGTCTGGAAACACCATATATTTT	TRBV4-3	TRBJ1-3	once	.
CAREIQGDGGYTF	TGTGCCAGAGAAATACAGGGAGATGGTGGCTACACCTTC	TRBV2	TRBJ1-2	.	.
CASSPTGVGSYGYTF	TGTGCCAGCAGCCCTACGGGGGTAGGAAGCTATGGCTACACCTTC	TRBV3-1/TRBV3-2	TRBJ1-2	.	.
CASSFRTAPGGELFF	TGTGCCAGCAGCTTTAGAACAGCCCCTGGGGGGGAGCTGTTTTTT	TRBV5-8	TRBJ2-2	.	.
CASSLRQGATGELFF	TGTGCCAGCAGCCTTCGACAGGGGGCCACCGGGGAGCTGTTTTTT	TRBV7-2	TRBJ2-2	.	TRBD1
CASSETGTEAFF	TGTGCCAGCAGTGAGACAGGGACCGAAGCTTTCTTT	TRBV2	TRBJ1-1	.	TRBD1
CATSDTRTGSTGELFF	TGTGCCACCAGTGATACAAGGACAGGTTCCACCGGGGAGCTGTTTTTT	TRBV24-1	TRBJ2-2	.	TRBD1
CASSSGQGNGYTF	TGTGCCAGCAGTTCGGGACAGGGGAATGGCTACACCTTC	TRBV27	TRBJ1-2	.	TRBD1
CASSAGQANTDTQYF	TGTGCCAGCAGCGCGGGACAGGCGAACACAGATACGCAGTATTTT	TRBV9	TRBJ2-3	.	TRBD1
CASSLQGEVRGQPQHF	TGTGCCAGCAGCCTACAGGGAGAAGTTAGAGGTCAGCCCCAGCATTTT	TRBV5-6	TRBJ1-5	.	.
CAWSPPGSEWEKLFF	TGTGCCTGGAGCCCTCCGGGTTCGGAATGGGAAAAACTGTTTTTT	TRBV30	TRBJ1-4	.	.
CAGNPGTDSGTQYF	TGTGCCGGCAACCCCGGGACTGACAGTGGGACCCAGTACTTC	TRBV2	TRBJ2-5	.	.
CASSFDRGAFF	TGTGCCAGCAGTTTCGACAGGGGGGCTTTCTTT	TRBV12-3/TRBV12-4	TRBJ1-1	.	TRBD1
CASSEEGADTEAFF	TGTGCCAGCAGCGAGGAGGGGGCTGACACTGAAGCTTTCTTT	TRBV9	TRBJ1-1	.	TRBD1
CASRKRDGVNQPQHF	TGTGCCAGCAGGAAGAGGGATGGGGTCAATCAGCCCCAGCATTTT	TRBV6-5	TRBJ1-5	.	.
CASSEWEDNSPLHF	TGCGCCAGCAGTGAGTGGGAGGATAATTCACCCCTCCACTTT	TRBV10-1	TRBJ1-6	.	.
CASSPVPGGRNYGYTF	TGTGCCAGCAGCCCCGTGCCAGGGGGCAGGAACTATGGCTACACCTTC	TRBV7-2	TRBJ1-2	.	TRBD1
CATMGQGNSPLHF	TGTGCCACGATGGGACAGGGAAATTCACCCCTCCACTTT	TRBV10-3	TRBJ1-6	.	TRBD1
CASSSTRAGELFF	TGTGCCAGCAGCTCGACTAGGGCCGGGGAGCTGTTTTTT	TRBV7-2	TRBJ2-2	.	.
CASSIGGATYEQYF	TGTGCCAGTAGTATTGGGGGGGCCACCTACGAGCAGTACTTC	TRBV19	TRBJ2-7	.	.
CASSLRTGTTEAFF	TGTGCCAGCAGCTTGCGGACAGGGACTACTGAAGCTTTCTTT	TRBV11-2	TRBJ1-1	.	TRBD1
CASMRLLTGELFF	TGTGCCAGTATGAGGCTACTCACCGGGGAGCTGTTTTTT	TRBV19	TRBJ2-2	.	.
CASSTGGGGTEAFF	TGTGCCAGCAGCACAGGGGGAGGGGGCACTGAAGCTTTCTTT	TRBV27	TRBJ1-1	.	TRBD1